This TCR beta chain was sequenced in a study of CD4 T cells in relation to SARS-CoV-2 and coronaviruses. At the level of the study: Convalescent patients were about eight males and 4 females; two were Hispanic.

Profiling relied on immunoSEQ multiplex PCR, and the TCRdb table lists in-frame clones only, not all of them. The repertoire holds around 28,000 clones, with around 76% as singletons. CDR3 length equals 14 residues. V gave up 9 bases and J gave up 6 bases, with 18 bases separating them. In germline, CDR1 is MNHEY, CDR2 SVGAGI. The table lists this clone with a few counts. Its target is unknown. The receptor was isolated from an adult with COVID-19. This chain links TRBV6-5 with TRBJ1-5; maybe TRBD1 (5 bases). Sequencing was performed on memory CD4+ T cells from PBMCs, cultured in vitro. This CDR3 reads CASTGFSEAQPQHF. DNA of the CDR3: TGTGCCAGTACAGGTTTTAGTGAGGCTCAGCCCCAGCATTTT.